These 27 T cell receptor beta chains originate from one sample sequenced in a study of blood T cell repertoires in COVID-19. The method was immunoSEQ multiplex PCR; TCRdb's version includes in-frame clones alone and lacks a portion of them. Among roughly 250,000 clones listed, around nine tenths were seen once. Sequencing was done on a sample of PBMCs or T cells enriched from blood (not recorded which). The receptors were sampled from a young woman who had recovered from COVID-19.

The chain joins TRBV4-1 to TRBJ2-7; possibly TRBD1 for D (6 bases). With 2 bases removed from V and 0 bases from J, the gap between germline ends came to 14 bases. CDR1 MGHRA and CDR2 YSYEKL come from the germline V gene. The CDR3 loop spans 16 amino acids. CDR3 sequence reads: CASSQSPRTASYEQYF. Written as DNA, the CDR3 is TGCGCCAGCAGCCAATCCCCTAGGACAGCCTCCTACGAGCAGTACTTC.

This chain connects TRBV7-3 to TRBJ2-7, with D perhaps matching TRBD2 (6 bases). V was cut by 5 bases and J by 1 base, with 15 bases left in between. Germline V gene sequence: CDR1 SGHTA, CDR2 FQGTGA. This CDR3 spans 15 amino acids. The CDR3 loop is CASSQGASASYEQYF. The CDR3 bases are TGTGCCAGCAGCCAAGGAGCTAGCGCTTCCTACGAGCAGTACTTC.

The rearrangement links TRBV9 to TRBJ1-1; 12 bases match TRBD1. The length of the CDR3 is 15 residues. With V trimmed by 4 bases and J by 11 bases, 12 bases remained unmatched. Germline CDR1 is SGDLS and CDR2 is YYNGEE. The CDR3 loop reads CASSPSGQGASGAFF. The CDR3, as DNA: TGTGCCAGCAGCCCCTCGGGACAGGGGGCAAGTGGGGCTTTCTTT.

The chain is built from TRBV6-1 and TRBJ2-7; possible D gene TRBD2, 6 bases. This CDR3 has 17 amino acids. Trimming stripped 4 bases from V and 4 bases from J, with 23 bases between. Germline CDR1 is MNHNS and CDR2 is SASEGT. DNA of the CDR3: TGTGCCAGCAGTGGGGGCGAGGGGACTTTTACCCGGTACGAGCAGTACTTC. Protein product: CASSGGEGTFTRYEQYF.

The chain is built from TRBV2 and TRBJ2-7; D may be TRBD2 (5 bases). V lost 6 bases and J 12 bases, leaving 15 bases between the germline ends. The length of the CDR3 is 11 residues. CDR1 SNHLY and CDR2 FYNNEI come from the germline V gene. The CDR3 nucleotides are TGTGCCAGCAGCCTGGGGAGTTTAATGTACTTC. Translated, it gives CASSLGSLMYF.

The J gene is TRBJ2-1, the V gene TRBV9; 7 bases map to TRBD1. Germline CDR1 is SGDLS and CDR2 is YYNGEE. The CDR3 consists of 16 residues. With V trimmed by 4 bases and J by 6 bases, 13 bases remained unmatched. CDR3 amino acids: CASSPPGTEFINEQFF. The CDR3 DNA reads TGTGCCAGCAGCCCACCCGGGACAGAATTTATCAATGAGCAGTTCTTC.

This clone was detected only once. CDR3: CASSPPGLSSSYEQYF. Here the CDR3 DNA reads TGTGCCAGCTCACCACCTGGACTATCAAGCTCCTACGAGCAGTACTTC. The chain combines TRBV18 with TRBJ2-7, with D perhaps matching TRBD2 (6 bases). Trimming pared 0 bases from V and 0 bases from J, leaving 12 bases between. The CDR3 loop spans 16 amino acids. Germline loops: CDR1 KGHSH, CDR2 LQKENI.

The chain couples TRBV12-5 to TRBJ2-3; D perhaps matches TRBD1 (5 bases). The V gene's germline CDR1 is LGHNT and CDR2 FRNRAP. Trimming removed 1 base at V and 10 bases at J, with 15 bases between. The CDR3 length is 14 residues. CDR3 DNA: TGTGCTAGTGGTTTGGCAAACCAGGGTAAGGCGCAGTATTTT. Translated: CASGLANQGKAQYF.

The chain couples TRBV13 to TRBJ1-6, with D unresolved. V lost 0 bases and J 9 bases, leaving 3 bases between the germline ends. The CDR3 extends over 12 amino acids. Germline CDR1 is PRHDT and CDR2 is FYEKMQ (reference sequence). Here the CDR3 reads CASSLGGSPLHF. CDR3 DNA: TGTGCCAGCAGCTTAGGCGGTTCACCCCTCCACTTT.

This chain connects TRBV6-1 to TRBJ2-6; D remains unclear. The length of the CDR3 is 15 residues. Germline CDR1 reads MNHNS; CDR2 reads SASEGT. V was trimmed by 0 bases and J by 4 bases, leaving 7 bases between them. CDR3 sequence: CASSEARAGANVLTF. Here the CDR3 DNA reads TGTGCCAGCAGTGAAGCCCGAGCGGGGGCCAACGTCCTGACTTTC.

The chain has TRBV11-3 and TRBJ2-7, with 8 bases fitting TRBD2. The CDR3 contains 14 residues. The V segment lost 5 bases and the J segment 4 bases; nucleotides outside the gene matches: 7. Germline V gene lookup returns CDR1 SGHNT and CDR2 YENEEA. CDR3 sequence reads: CASSGRRGGYEQYF. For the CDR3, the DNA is TGTGCCAGCAGCGGACGCCGGGGGGGATACGAGCAGTACTTC.

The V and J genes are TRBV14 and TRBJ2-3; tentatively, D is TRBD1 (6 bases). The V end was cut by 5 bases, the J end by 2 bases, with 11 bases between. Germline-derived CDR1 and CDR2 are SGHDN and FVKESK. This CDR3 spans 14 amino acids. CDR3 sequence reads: CASSGDRITDTQYF. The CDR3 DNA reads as TGTGCCAGCAGCGGAGACAGGATCACAGATACGCAGTATTTT. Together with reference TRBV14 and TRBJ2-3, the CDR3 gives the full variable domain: EAGVTQFPSHSVIEKGQTVTLRCDPISGHDNLYWYRRVMGKEIKFLLHFVKESKQDESGMPNNRFLAERTGGTYSTLKVQPAELEDSGVYFCASSGDRITDTQYFGPGTRLTVL.

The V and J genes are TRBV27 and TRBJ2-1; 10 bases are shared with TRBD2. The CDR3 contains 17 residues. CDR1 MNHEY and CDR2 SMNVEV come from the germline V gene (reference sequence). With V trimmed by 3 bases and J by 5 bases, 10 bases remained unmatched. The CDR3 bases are TGTGCCAGCAGTTTTGTTTCGGCTAGCGGGAGTGACAATGAGCAGTTCTTC. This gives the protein CASSFVSASGSDNEQFF.

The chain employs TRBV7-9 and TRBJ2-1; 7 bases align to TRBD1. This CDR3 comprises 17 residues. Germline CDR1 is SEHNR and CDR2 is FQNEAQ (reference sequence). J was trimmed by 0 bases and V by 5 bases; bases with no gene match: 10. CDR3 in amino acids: CASSPNPGQSSYNEQFF. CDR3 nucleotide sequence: TGTGCCAGCAGCCCGAACCCGGGACAGAGCTCCTACAATGAGCAGTTCTTC.

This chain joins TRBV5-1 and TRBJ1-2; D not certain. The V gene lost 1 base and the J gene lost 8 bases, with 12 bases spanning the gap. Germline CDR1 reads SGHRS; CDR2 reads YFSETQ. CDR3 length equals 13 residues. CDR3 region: CASSLRPAEGYTF. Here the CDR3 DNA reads TGCGCCAGCAGCTTGCGGCCGGCGGAAGGCTACACCTTC.

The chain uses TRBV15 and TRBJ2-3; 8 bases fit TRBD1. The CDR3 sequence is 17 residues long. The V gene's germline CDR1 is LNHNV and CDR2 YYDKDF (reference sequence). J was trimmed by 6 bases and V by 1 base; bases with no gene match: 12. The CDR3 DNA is TGTGCCACCAGCAGAGTTATATCGGGACAGGATGGGGATACGCAGTATTTT. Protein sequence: CATSRVISGQDGDTQYF.

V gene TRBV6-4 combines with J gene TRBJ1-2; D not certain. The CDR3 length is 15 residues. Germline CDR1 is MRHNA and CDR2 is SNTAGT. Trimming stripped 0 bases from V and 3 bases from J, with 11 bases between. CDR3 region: CASSDSFPTYYGYTF. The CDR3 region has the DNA TGTGCCAGCAGTGACTCGTTCCCAACTTACTATGGCTACACCTTC.

In DNA, the CDR3 is TGTGCCAGCAGCCAAGTCTCAGGATCGAACACCGGGGAGCTGTTTTTT. Protein: CASSQVSGSNTGELFF. The chain employs TRBV4-2 and TRBJ2-2, with D unclear. The germline V gene has CDR1 LGHNA and CDR2 YNFKEQ. The ends were cut back, 1 base at V and 0 bases at J, with 9 bases in the middle. This CDR3 has 16 residues.

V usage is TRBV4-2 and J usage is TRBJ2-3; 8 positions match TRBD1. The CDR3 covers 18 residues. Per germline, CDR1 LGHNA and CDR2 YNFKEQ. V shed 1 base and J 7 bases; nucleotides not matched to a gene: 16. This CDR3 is CASSQAPVRTGTFNTQYF. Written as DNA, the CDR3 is TGTGCCAGCAGCCAAGCCCCCGTGCGGACAGGGACCTTTAATACGCAGTATTTT.

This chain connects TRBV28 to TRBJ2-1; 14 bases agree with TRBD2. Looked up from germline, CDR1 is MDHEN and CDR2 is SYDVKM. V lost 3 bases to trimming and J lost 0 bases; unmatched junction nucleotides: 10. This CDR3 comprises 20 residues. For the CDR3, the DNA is TGTGCCAGCAGTTTCCTAGGACTAGCGGGAGGCCCGAGCTCCTACAATGAGCAGTTCTTC. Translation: CASSFLGLAGGPSSYNEQFF.

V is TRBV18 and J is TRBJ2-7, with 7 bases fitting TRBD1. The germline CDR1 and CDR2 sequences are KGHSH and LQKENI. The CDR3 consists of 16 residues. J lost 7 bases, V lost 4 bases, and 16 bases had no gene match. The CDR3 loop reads CASSRGSGQSVWEQYF. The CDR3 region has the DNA TGTGCCAGCTCACGCGGCTCGGGACAGTCCGTCTGGGAGCAGTACTTC.

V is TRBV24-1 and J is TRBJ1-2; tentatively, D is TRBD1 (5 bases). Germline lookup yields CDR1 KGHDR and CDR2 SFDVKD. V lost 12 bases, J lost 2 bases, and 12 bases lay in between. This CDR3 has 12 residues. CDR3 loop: CAPPGGNYGYTF. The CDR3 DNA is TGTGCCCCGCCCGGGGGGAACTATGGCTACACCTTC.

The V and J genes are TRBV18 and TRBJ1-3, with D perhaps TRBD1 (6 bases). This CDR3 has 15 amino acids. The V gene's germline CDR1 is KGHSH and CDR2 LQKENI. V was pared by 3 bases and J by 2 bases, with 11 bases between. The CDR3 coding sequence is TGTGCCAGCTCACCTGAGGGGGGGACTGGAAACACCATATATTTT. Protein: CASSPEGGTGNTIYF.

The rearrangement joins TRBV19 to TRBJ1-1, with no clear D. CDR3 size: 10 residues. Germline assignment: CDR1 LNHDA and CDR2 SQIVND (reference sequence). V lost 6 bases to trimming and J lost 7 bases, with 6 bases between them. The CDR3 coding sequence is TGTGCCAGTAGGGCAGATGAAGCTTTCTTT. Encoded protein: CASRADEAFF.

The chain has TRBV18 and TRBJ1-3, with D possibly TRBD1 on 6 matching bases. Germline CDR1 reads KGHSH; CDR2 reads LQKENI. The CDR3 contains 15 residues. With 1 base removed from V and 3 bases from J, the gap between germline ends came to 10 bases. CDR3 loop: CASSPLSRGGNTIYF. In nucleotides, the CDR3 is TGTGCCAGCTCACCACTATCCAGGGGTGGAAACACCATATATTTT.

This chain's CDR3 is CATGTGYQETQYF. DNA of the CDR3: TGTGCCACGGGGACAGGGTACCAAGAGACCCAGTACTTC. The chain combines TRBV19 with TRBJ2-5, with 9 positions matching TRBD1. Germline loops: CDR1 LNHDA, CDR2 SQIVND (reference sequence). CDR3 length equals 13 residues. V shed 10 bases, J shed 0 bases, and the junction held 3 bases outside the gene matches. The full variable domain, its missing parts supplied by reference TRBV19 and TRBJ2-5, is DGGITQSPKYLFRKEGQNVTLSCEQNLNHDAMYWYRQDPGQGLRLIYYSQIVNDFQKGDIAEGYSVSREKKESFPLTVTSAQKNPTAFYLCATGTGYQETQYFGPGTRLLVL.

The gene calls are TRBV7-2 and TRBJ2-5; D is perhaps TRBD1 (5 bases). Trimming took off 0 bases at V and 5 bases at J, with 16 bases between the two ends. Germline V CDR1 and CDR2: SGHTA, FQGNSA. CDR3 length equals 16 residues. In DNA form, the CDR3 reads TGTGCCAGCAGCTTAGCTCCAGGGAATAATAGGGAGACCCAGTACTTC. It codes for CASSLAPGNNRETQYF.